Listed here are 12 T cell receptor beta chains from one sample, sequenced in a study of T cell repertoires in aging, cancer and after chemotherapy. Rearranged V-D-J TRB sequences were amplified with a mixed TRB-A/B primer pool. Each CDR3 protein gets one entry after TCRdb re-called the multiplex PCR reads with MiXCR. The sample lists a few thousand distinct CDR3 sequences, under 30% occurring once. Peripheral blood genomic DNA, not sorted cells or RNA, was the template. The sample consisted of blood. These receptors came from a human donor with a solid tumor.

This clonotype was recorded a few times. The CDR3 loop is CASSLDVNPGNTIYF. CDR3 in DNA: TGTGCCAGCAGCTTGGACGTGAACCCTGGAAACACCATATATTTT. V usage is TRBV5-4 and J usage is TRBJ1-3; D is unresolved. Germline CDR1 SGHNT, CDR2 YYREEE (reference sequence). Deletions cut 0 bases from V and 2 bases from J, with 9 bases between. The CDR3 has 15 residues.

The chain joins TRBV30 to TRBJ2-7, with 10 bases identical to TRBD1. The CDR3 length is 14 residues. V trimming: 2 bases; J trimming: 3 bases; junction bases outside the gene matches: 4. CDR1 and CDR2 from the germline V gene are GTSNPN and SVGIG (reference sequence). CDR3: CAWSKGDRGYEQYF. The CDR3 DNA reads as TGTGCCTGGAGTAAGGGGGACAGGGGCTACGAGCAGTACTTC.

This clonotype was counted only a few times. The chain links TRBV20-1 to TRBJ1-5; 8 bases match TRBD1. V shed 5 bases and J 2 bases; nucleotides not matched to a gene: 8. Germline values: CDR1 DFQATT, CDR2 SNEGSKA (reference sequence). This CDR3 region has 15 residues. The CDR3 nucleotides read TGCAGTGCTGCAGCACAGGGGGATCGCAATCAGCCCCAGCATTTT. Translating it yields CSAAAQGDRNQPQHF.

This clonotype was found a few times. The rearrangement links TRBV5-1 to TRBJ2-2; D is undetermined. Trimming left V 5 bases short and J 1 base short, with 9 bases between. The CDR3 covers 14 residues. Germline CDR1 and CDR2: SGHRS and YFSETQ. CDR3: CASSRAGNTGELFF. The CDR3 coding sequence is TGCGCCAGCAGTCGAGCAGGGAACACCGGGGAGCTGTTTTTT.

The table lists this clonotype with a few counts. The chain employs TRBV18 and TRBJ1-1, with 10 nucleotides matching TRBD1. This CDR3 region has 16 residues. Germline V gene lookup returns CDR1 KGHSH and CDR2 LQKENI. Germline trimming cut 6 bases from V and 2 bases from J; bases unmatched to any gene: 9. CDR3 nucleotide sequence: TGTGCCAGCTCCCCGGACAGGGGGACTCTTAACACTGAAGCTTTCTTT. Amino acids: CASSPDRGTLNTEAFF.

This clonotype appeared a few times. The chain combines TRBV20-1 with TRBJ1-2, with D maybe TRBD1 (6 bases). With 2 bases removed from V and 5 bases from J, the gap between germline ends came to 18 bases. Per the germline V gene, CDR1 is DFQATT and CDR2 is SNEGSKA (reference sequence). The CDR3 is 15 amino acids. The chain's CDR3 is CSARPRDRRNYGYTF. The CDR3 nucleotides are TGCAGTGCTAGACCTCGTGACAGGAGGAATTATGGCTACACCTTC.

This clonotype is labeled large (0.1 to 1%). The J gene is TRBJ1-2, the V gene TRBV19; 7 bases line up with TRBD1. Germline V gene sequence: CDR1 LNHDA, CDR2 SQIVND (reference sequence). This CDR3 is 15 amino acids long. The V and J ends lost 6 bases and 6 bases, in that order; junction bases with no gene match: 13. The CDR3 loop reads CASSQNRGEVDGYTF. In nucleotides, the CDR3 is TGTGCCAGTAGCCAGAACAGGGGAGAGGTGGATGGCTACACCTTC.

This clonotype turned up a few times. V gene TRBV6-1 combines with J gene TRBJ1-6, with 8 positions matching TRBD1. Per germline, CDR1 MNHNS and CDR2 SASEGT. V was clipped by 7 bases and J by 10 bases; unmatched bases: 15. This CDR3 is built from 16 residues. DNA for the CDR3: TGTGCCAGCACCACTTCCGGGGCAGGGGGCACCTCACCCCTCCACTTT. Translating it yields CASTTSGAGGTSPLHF.

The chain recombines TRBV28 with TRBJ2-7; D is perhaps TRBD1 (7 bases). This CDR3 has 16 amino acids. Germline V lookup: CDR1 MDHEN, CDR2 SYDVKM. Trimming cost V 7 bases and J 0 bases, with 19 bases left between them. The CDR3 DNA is TGTGCCAGCACCTCCGGGGGACAGCAATTCTCCTACGAGCAGTACTTC. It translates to CASTSGGQQFSYEQYF.

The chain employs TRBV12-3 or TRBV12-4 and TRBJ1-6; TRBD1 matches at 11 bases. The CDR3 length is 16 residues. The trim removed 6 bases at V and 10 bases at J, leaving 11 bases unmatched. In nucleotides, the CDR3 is TGTGCCAGCAGACGAACCGGGACAGGGGGGAGGTCACCCCTCCACTTT. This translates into CASRRTGTGGRSPLHF.

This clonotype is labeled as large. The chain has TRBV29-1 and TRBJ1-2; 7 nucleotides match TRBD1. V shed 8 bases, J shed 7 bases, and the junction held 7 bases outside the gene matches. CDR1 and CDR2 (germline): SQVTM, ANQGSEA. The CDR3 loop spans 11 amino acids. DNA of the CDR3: TGCAGCACCGAGGACAGGTCTGGCTACACCTTC. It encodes CSTEDRSGYTF. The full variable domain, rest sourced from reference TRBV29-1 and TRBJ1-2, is SAVISQKPSRDICQRGTSLTIQCQVDSQVTMMFWYRQQPGQSLTLIATANQGSEATYESGFVIDKFPISRPNLTFSTLTVSNMSPEDSSIYLCSTEDRSGYTFGSGTRLTVV.

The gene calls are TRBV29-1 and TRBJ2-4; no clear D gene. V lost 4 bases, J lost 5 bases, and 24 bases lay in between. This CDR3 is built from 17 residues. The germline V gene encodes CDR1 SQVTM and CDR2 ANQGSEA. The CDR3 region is CSVGPNAVAAGQNIQYF. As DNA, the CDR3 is TGCAGCGTTGGGCCCAATGCCGTAGCAGCAGGTCAAAACATTCAGTACTTC.